The rows below give T cell receptor beta chains drawn from one sample of a study of T cell responses to AZD1222 COVID-19 vaccine. The method was immunoSEQ multiplex PCR; TCRdb's version includes in-frame clones alone and lacks a portion of them. The sample lists roughly 100,000 clones, approximately 90% occurring once. This sample comprised peripheral blood, obtained on day 0 of AZD1222 vaccination. The source of these receptors is an adult in good health. CDR3s include the opening cysteine and the closing phenylalanine or tryptophan. A D gene is named only where the DNA matches it firmly. Clone sizes are given selectively: once, few, many, or a class where the clone is expanded.

>TRBV5-1|16|-|once|TRBJ2-1
TGCGCCAGCAGCTCTTTATCAGGGATATCCTACAATGAGCAGTTCTTC
CASSSLSGISYNEQFF
>TRBV6-2/TRBV6-3|13|-|-|TRBJ1-1
TGTGCCAGCAGCGTCAGGGAGGACACTGAAGCTTTCTTT
CASSVREDTEAFF
>TRBV28|14|-|few|TRBJ2-5
TGTGCCAGCAGTGGAGAGACAAGGCAAGAGACCCAGTACTTC
CASSGETRQETQYF
>TRBV14|13|-|-|TRBJ2-1
TGTGCCAGCAGCCCACGACTGGACAATGAGCAGTTCTTC
CASSPRLDNEQFF
>TRBV6-5|13|-|-|TRBJ1-5
TGTGCCAGCAGCTCGGACTGGAATCAGCCCCAGCATTTT
CASSSDWNQPQHF
>TRBV10-2|15|TRBD2|-|TRBJ2-3
TGCGCCAGCAGTGATAAAGCGGGGTCGGTAGATACGCAGTATTTT
CASSDKAGSVDTQYF
>TRBV28|16|TRBD1|-|TRBJ1-4
TGTGCCAGCAGTGCCACGACAGGGGGCCCTAATGAAAAACTGTTTTTT
CASSATTGGPNEKLFF
>TRBV14|15|TRBD2|-|TRBJ2-1
TGTGCCAGCAGCCCGGGACTAGCGGGGAACAATGAGCAGTTCTTC
CASSPGLAGNNEQFF
>TRBV28|14|-|-|TRBJ2-7
TGTGCCAGCAGTTTCCCAAGGGGCTCCTACGAGCAGTACTTC
CASSFPRGSYEQYF
>TRBV9|14|-|few|TRBJ1-4
TGTGCCAGCAGCGAAAACCCAACTAATGAAAAACTGTTTTTT
CASSENPTNEKLFF
>TRBV13|13|-|-|TRBJ2-7
TGTGCCAGCTCACGAAGCAACTCCTACGAGCAGTACTTC
CASSRSNSYEQYF
>TRBV28|17|-|-|TRBJ1-5
TGTGCCAGCAGTTCGCCCGAATGGGGAGATAGCAATCAGCCCCAGCATTTT
CASSSPEWGDSNQPQHF
>TRBV28|13|-|-|TRBJ1-1
TGTGCCAGCAGTTTACAGGTCCGGGGCCCAGCTTTCTTT
CASSLQVRGPAFF
>TRBV5-1|15|-|-|TRBJ2-7
TGCGCCAGCAGAACCGGGACTGGAACTACCTACGAGCAGTACTTC
CASRTGTGTTYEQYF
>TRBV5-4|14|-|few|TRBJ2-7
TGTGCCAGCAGCTCTGGACCGAGGGGGTACGAGCAGTACTTC
CASSSGPRGYEQYF
>TRBV5-1|14|-|-|TRBJ1-2
TGCGCCAGCAGCTTGGATGGTAGAGACTATGGCTACACCTTC
CASSLDGRDYGYTF
>TRBV27|13|-|-|TRBJ2-1
TGTGCCAGCAGTTTGAACTTCTACAATGAGCAGTTCTTC
CASSLNFYNEQFF
>TRBV7-3|14|-|-|TRBJ1-1
TGTGCCAGCAGCTTAATTGCCGGTTACACTGAAGCTTTCTTT
CASSLIAGYTEAFF
>TRBV5-4|13|-|-|TRBJ1-1
TGTGCCAGCAGCTTGCGTCTGAACACTGAAGCTTTCTTT
CASSLRLNTEAFF